A single sample gave rise to the 21 T cell receptor beta chains below, sequenced in a study of Ad26.COV2.S vaccination and SARS-CoV-2 variants. Profiled with immunoSEQ multiplex PCR; TCRdb holds only in-frame clones, not every one. Among 100,000 or so clones listed, around 81% were seen once. The sequenced sample was peripheral blood, obtained after recovery from COVID-19. The receptors derive from a human donor who had recovered from COVID-19.

The chain recombines TRBV18 with TRBJ2-7, with 12 positions matching TRBD2. Germline V gene sequence: CDR1 KGHSH, CDR2 LQKENI. Trimming removed 3 bases from V and 4 bases from J; junction bases left unmatched: 13. The CDR3 runs to 18 residues. The CDR3 reads CASSPNYLTSGGIYEQYF. CDR3 sequence (DNA): TGTGCCAGCTCACCCAACTACCTGACTAGCGGGGGTATTTACGAGCAGTACTTC. The full variable domain, rest sourced from reference TRBV18 and TRBJ2-7, is NAGVMQNPRHLVRRRGQEARLRCSPMKGHSHVYWYRQLPEEGLKFMVYLQKENIIDESGMPKERFSAEFPKEGPSILRIQQVVRGDSAAYFCASSPNYLTSGGIYEQYFGPGTRLTVT.

The chain employs TRBV18 and TRBJ1-3; TRBD1 might be the D (6 bases). The CDR3 has 14 residues. Germline-derived CDR1 and CDR2 are KGHSH and LQKENI. V was clipped by 0 bases and J by 5 bases, with 8 bases between them. CDR3 residues: CASSPPGARNTIYF. As DNA, the CDR3 is TGTGCCAGCTCACCACCGGGGGCAAGAAACACCATATATTTT.

The gene calls are TRBV15 and TRBJ1-2; D is possibly TRBD1 (6 bases). The CDR3 length is 14 residues. The V gene lost 3 bases and the J gene lost 7 bases, with 15 bases spanning the gap. Germline loops: CDR1 LNHNV, CDR2 YYDKDF (reference sequence). The CDR3 nucleotides are TGTGCCACCAGCAGCAGGACGACAGGTAGTGGCTACACCTTC. This codes for CATSSRTTGSGYTF.

This sequence joins TRBV11-2 and TRBJ2-7; TRBD1 aligns across 8 bases. This CDR3 has 13 residues. V lost 5 bases and J lost 5; bases outside the gene matches: 5. The germline V gene has CDR1 SGHAT and CDR2 FQNNGV. The CDR3 spells CASSPDRVNEQYF. DNA of the CDR3: TGTGCCAGCAGCCCGGACAGGGTAAACGAGCAGTACTTC.

This clone was observed once. The rearrangement joins TRBV20-1 to TRBJ2-3; a weak D match, TRBD2 (5 bases). CDR1 and CDR2 from the germline V gene are DFQATT and SNEGSKA (reference sequence). The CDR3 loop spans 11 amino acids. The V end lost 5 bases, the J end lost 7 bases, and 10 bases lay between the germline ends. The CDR3 reads CSAQTGNTQYF. The CDR3 coding sequence is TGCAGTGCTCAGACGGGGAATACGCAGTATTTT.

The chain is built from TRBV10-2 and TRBJ1-4; weak D call: TRBD1 (5 bases). Germline V gene sequence: CDR1 WSHSY, CDR2 SAAADI. Trimming stripped 3 bases from V and 8 bases from J, with 7 bases between. This CDR3 is 12 amino acids long. The CDR3 nucleotides are TGCGCCAGCAGTGAACGGGGGGAAAAACTGTTTTTT. The encoded protein is CASSERGEKLFF.

The rearrangement joins TRBV6-5 to TRBJ1-2; 8 bases align to TRBD1. After removal of 5 bases from V and 5 bases from J, the junction contained 7 bases not matched to a gene. Germline values: CDR1 MNHEY, CDR2 SVGAGI. The CDR3 runs to 14 residues. The CDR3 spells CASSIGQGQYGYTF. The CDR3 DNA sequence: TGTGCCAGCAGTATCGGACAGGGCCAGTATGGCTACACCTTC.

The rearrangement links TRBV4-1 to TRBJ2-7; D may be TRBD1 (7 bases). Germline CDR1 MGHRA, CDR2 YSYEKL. V was pared by 7 bases and J by 3 bases, with 19 bases between. This CDR3 is 15 amino acids long. This chain's CDR3 is CASKLGPGGNYEQYF. CDR3 nucleotides: TGCGCCAGCAAATTAGGCCCAGGGGGGAACTACGAGCAGTACTTC.

The CDR3 DNA reads as TGTGCCAGCAGTGAAGTCCGGGAGGTGCGGAACAATGAGCAGTTCTTC. Its translation is CASSEVREVRNNEQFF. The J gene is TRBJ2-1, the V gene TRBV6-1; 7 nucleotides match TRBD2. Germline-derived CDR1 and CDR2 are MNHNS and SASEGT. V was clipped by 1 base and J by 5 bases; unmatched bases: 8. This CDR3 is built from 16 residues.

V usage is TRBV19 and J usage is TRBJ2-2; maybe TRBD1 (6 bases). Germline lookup yields CDR1 LNHDA and CDR2 SQIVND (reference sequence). CDR3 length: 14 residues. With 4 bases removed from V and 1 base from J, the gap between germline ends came to 7 bases. CDR3 residues: CASSTGQNTGELFF. The DNA for the CDR3 is TGTGCCAGTAGTACGGGACAGAACACCGGGGAGCTGTTTTTT.

This chain links TRBV7-9 with TRBJ2-7; a weak D match, TRBD2 (6 bases). CDR3 length: 14 amino acids. V was clipped by 5 bases and J by 0 bases, with 11 bases between them. CDR1 is SEHNR and CDR2 is FQNEAQ in the germline V gene (reference sequence). CDR3 residues: CASSLREYSYEQYF. CDR3 coding DNA: TGTGCCAGCAGCCTCCGGGAGTACTCCTACGAGCAGTACTTC.

This chain connects TRBV6-5 to TRBJ1-1, with D possibly matching TRBD1 (5 bases). Germline V gene sequence: CDR1 MNHEY, CDR2 SVGAGI. V lost 7 bases and J 0 bases, leaving 12 bases between the germline ends. The CDR3 runs 14 residues. The DNA for the CDR3 is TGTGCCAGCACCAGGGAATTTGTGAACACTGAAGCTTTCTTT. Its translation: CASTREFVNTEAFF.

The rearrangement uses TRBV2 and TRBJ1-5; 9 nucleotides agree with TRBD1. Germline trimming cut 4 bases from V and 0 bases from J; bases unmatched to any gene: 7. The CDR3 sequence is 17 residues long. CDR1 and CDR2 (germline): SNHLY, FYNNEI. CDR3 amino acids: CASSGEDRGVSNQPQHF. Written as DNA, the CDR3 is TGTGCCAGCAGTGGGGAGGACAGGGGAGTTAGCAATCAGCCCCAGCATTTT.

The table lists this clone with a few counts. As DNA, the CDR3 is TGCGCCAGCAGCTTGGGACTGTGGGGGACGAGAGATACGCAGTATTTT. Residues: CASSLGLWGTRDTQYF. The chain combines TRBV5-1 with TRBJ2-3; D possibly matches TRBD1 or TRBD2 (5 bases each). Germline V gene data show CDR1 as SGHRS and CDR2 as YFSETQ. CDR3 size: 16 residues. The germline V and J ends were trimmed by 0 bases and 5 bases, with 16 bases remaining between them.

This rearrangement joins TRBV28 to TRBJ1-5, with D possibly matching TRBD1 (6 bases). The germline gives CDR1 MDHEN, CDR2 SYDVKM. Trimming shortened V by 6 bases and J by 5 bases, and 11 bases separated the two germline ends. The length of the CDR3 is 13 residues. CDR3 in amino acids: CASSTGNYQPQHF. DNA for the CDR3: TGTGCCAGCAGCACAGGGAACTATCAGCCCCAGCATTTT.

J is TRBJ1-5 and V is TRBV2, with 8 bases identical to TRBD1. V was clipped by 3 bases and J by 7 bases; unmatched bases: 5. CDR1 and CDR2 (germline): SNHLY, FYNNEI. The CDR3 is 14 residues long. The CDR3 sequence is CASSDETGAQPQHF. CDR3 sequence (DNA): TGTGCCAGCAGTGACGAGACAGGGGCACAGCCCCAGCATTTT.

Ten or more counts support this clone. Here the CDR3 reads CASSLDTVDQPQHF. The CDR3 DNA follows: TGTGCCAGCTCACTTGACACTGTAGATCAGCCCCAGCATTTT. This chain uses TRBV18 with TRBJ1-5, with D uncertain. V lost 4 bases, J lost 5 bases, and 12 bases lay in between. Germline V gene data show CDR1 as KGHSH and CDR2 as LQKENI. This CDR3 is 14 amino acids long.

This clone was observed once. The rearrangement joins TRBV10-2 to TRBJ2-1; 8 nucleotides agree with TRBD2. Trimming at V came to 6 bases and at J to 4 bases, leaving 5 bases not matched to a gene. The CDR3 runs to 14 residues. CDR1 is WSHSY, CDR2 SAAADI, per germline. CDR3 region: CASRTSGDYNEQFF. DNA for the CDR3: TGCGCCAGCAGAACTAGCGGAGATTACAATGAGCAGTTCTTC.

The J gene is TRBJ1-4, the V gene TRBV4-1, with D possibly matching TRBD1 (6 bases). This CDR3 region has 16 residues. Trimming took off 0 bases at V and 7 bases at J, with 15 bases between the two ends. The germline gives CDR1 MGHRA, CDR2 YSYEKL. DNA for the CDR3: TGCGCCAGCAGCCAAGAGTTGGCCCGGGGGCTTGAAAAACTGTTTTTT. Translated: CASSQELARGLEKLFF.

The chain uses TRBV19 and TRBJ1-3, with D possibly matching TRBD1 (5 bases). Germline V gives CDR1 LNHDA, CDR2 SQIVND (reference sequence). The CDR3 runs to 15 residues. V lost 8 bases to trimming and J lost 4 bases, with 18 bases between them. As DNA, the CDR3 is TGTGCCAGTCAGACCGGGGGATCGGCGGGAAACACCATATATTTT. Its translation: CASQTGGSAGNTIYF.

The chain uses TRBV4-2 and TRBJ1-4, with no clear D. This CDR3 spans 14 amino acids. Germline CDR1 is LGHNA and CDR2 is YNFKEQ. V shed 1 base and J shed 7 bases, with 10 bases lying between them. The CDR3 here is CASSQGTRGEKLFF. The CDR3, as DNA: TGTGCCAGCAGCCAAGGGACTCGCGGTGAAAAACTGTTTTTT.